The present TCR beta chain was sequenced within a study of CD4 T cells in relation to SARS-CoV-2 and coronaviruses. The unexposed donors gave CD4+ T cells in about 2010-2019, prior to COVID-19. The cells were cultured for about ten days before CD4+ T cells were isolated. Unexposed-donor CD4+ T cells were probed with SARS-CoV-2 S/N and four cold-coronavirus spikes, cells permitting. Cultures received half-medium IL-2 refreshes on days 3 and 7. The sample holds a few counts of this clone. No antigen is known for it. Clones were sequenced by immunoSEQ multiplex PCR, and TCRdb holds only the in-frame ones, with some missing. In the table there are roughly 30,000 clones, around 84% of which are singletons. The sequencing sample was made of CD4+ T cells from PBMCs, cultured in vitro. The sequence was obtained from a human donor in good health.

The DNA of the CDR3 is TGTGCCAGCACCATGGGGGGAGGCGAGCAGTACTTC. It codes for CASTMGGGEQYF. This chain uses TRBV2 with TRBJ2-7, with D perhaps matching TRBD2 (6 bases). This CDR3 spans 12 amino acids. Per germline, CDR1 SNHLY and CDR2 FYNNEI. The germline V and J ends were trimmed by 7 bases and 6 bases, with 13 bases remaining between them.